Listed below are T cell receptor beta chains from one sample, sequenced in a study of blood T cell repertoires in COVID-19. Assay used: immunoSEQ multiplex PCR; TCRdb lists only in-frame clones, some missing. The sample lists a few hundred thousand clones; around nine tenths were seen once. Sequencing used peripheral blood. These receptors all stem from a human donor in a cohort sampled during active COVID-19. Both conserved end residues are part of each CDR3. Each record gives: V gene, clone size, J gene, D gene, CDR3 protein, CDR3 DNA. D genes are given only for firm matches. Only part of the rows carry a size: once, few, many, or a class if the clone is expanded.

v_call: TRBV11-2
clone_size: NA
j_call: TRBJ2-1
d_call: TRBD2
cdr3_aa: CASSLGGLAGYNEQFF
cdr3_nt: TGTGCCAGCAGCTTAGGGGGACTAGCGGGATACAATGAGCAGTTCTTC

v_call: TRBV7-8
clone_size: NA
j_call: TRBJ2-5
d_call: NA
cdr3_aa: CASSLGELETQYF
cdr3_nt: TGTGCCAGCAGCTTAGGGGAGTTAGAGACCCAGTACTTC

v_call: TRBV6-5
clone_size: NA
j_call: TRBJ2-7
d_call: TRBD1
cdr3_aa: CASSRDRDYEQYF
cdr3_nt: TGTGCCAGCAGTCGGGACAGAGACTACGAGCAGTACTTC

v_call: TRBV11-1
clone_size: few
j_call: TRBJ2-3
d_call: NA
cdr3_aa: CASSPPVGGGADTQYF
cdr3_nt: TGTGCCAGCAGCCCCCCCGTCGGCGGGGGCGCGGATACGCAGTATTTT

v_call: TRBV6-1
clone_size: NA
j_call: TRBJ2-3
d_call: TRBD1
cdr3_aa: CASSEGTGLGTDTQYF
cdr3_nt: TGTGCCAGCAGTGAAGGGACAGGATTGGGCACAGATACGCAGTATTTT

v_call: TRBV7-2
clone_size: NA
j_call: TRBJ1-2
d_call: NA
cdr3_aa: CASSLEGVTGYTF
cdr3_nt: TGTGCCAGCAGCTTAGAAGGGGTGACGGGCTACACCTTC

v_call: TRBV19
clone_size: NA
j_call: TRBJ2-3
d_call: NA
cdr3_aa: CASSTLAPSTDTQYF
cdr3_nt: TGTGCCAGTAGTACCTTAGCGCCGAGCACAGATACGCAGTATTTT

v_call: TRBV30
clone_size: NA
j_call: TRBJ2-5
d_call: NA
cdr3_aa: CAWGGTWETQYF
cdr3_nt: TGTGCCTGGGGTGGGACTTGGGAGACCCAGTACTTC

v_call: TRBV4-1
clone_size: NA
j_call: TRBJ1-5
d_call: TRBD1
cdr3_aa: CASREGDRVNQPQHF
cdr3_nt: TGCGCCAGCAGGGAAGGAGACAGGGTAAATCAGCCCCAGCATTTT

v_call: TRBV9
clone_size: NA
j_call: TRBJ1-4
d_call: TRBD1
cdr3_aa: CASSENTDRGNEKLFF
cdr3_nt: TGTGCCAGCAGCGAAAATACGGACAGGGGTAATGAAAAACTGTTTTTT

v_call: TRBV6-5
clone_size: NA
j_call: TRBJ2-5
d_call: TRBD2
cdr3_aa: CASSYSGNSIRTQYF
cdr3_nt: TGTGCCAGCAGTTACAGCGGGAACTCAATCCGGACCCAGTACTTC

v_call: TRBV4-2
clone_size: NA
j_call: TRBJ2-1
d_call: TRBD2
cdr3_aa: CASSQDPLAGGHEQFF
cdr3_nt: TGTGCCAGCAGCCAAGATCCGCTAGCGGGAGGGCATGAGCAGTTCTTC

v_call: TRBV5-6
clone_size: NA
j_call: TRBJ2-2
d_call: TRBD1
cdr3_aa: CASSPGQSSRTGELFF
cdr3_nt: TGTGCCAGCAGCCCGGGACAGTCAAGTCGGACCGGGGAGCTGTTTTTT

v_call: TRBV28
clone_size: NA
j_call: TRBJ1-5
d_call: NA
cdr3_aa: CASKPGGGRQPQHF
cdr3_nt: TGTGCCAGCAAGCCCGGGGGGGGGAGGCAGCCCCAGCATTTT

v_call: TRBV21-1
clone_size: NA
j_call: TRBJ1-4
d_call: NA
cdr3_aa: CASSNIMKGQGKRYHEKLFF
cdr3_nt: TGTGCCAGCAGCAACATAATGAAGGGACAAGGAAAGCGTTATCATGAAAAACTGTTTTTT

v_call: TRBV6-1
clone_size: NA
j_call: TRBJ1-5
d_call: TRBD1
cdr3_aa: CASSEAEWGQGSRYQPQHF
cdr3_nt: TGTGCCAGCAGTGAAGCGGAATGGGGACAGGGATCAAGGTATCAGCCCCAGCATTTT

v_call: TRBV6-9
clone_size: NA
j_call: TRBJ2-7
d_call: NA
cdr3_aa: CATWTETYEQYF
cdr3_nt: TGTGCCACCTGGACAGAGACCTACGAGCAGTACTTC

v_call: TRBV5-1
clone_size: once
j_call: TRBJ2-7
d_call: NA
cdr3_aa: CASSLGERDEQYF
cdr3_nt: TGCGCCAGCAGCTTGGGCGAGCGGGACGAGCAGTACTTC

v_call: TRBV29-1
clone_size: NA
j_call: TRBJ2-7
d_call: TRBD2
cdr3_aa: CSSTRGTGEQYF
cdr3_nt: TGCAGCTCAACGCGGGGGACGGGGGAGCAGTACTTC

v_call: TRBV6-5
clone_size: NA
j_call: TRBJ2-1
d_call: TRBD1
cdr3_aa: CASMRGDRESNEQFF
cdr3_nt: TGTGCCAGCATGCGAGGGGACAGGGAATCAAATGAGCAGTTCTTC

v_call: TRBV19
clone_size: NA
j_call: TRBJ1-2
d_call: NA
cdr3_aa: CASSPLGVGYGYTF
cdr3_nt: TGTGCCAGTAGTCCTCTAGGGGTCGGCTATGGCTACACCTTC

v_call: TRBV5-1
clone_size: NA
j_call: TRBJ2-1
d_call: TRBD1
cdr3_aa: CASSLVIFSDRGSYNEQFF
cdr3_nt: TGCGCCAGCAGCTTGGTAATTTTCTCCGACAGGGGTTCCTACAATGAGCAGTTCTTC

v_call: TRBV29-1
clone_size: NA
j_call: TRBJ2-7
d_call: TRBD1
cdr3_aa: CSVLSTGDREQYF
cdr3_nt: TGCAGCGTTCTTTCGACAGGGGATCGCGAGCAGTACTTC

v_call: TRBV19
clone_size: NA
j_call: TRBJ2-1
d_call: NA
cdr3_aa: CASSTTTGVEQFF
cdr3_nt: TGTGCCAGTAGTACAACAACCGGGGTAGAGCAGTTCTTC

v_call: TRBV20-1
clone_size: NA
j_call: TRBJ1-5
d_call: NA
cdr3_aa: CSASYPGDQPQHF
cdr3_nt: TGCAGTGCTAGTTATCCGGGGGATCAGCCCCAGCATTTT

v_call: TRBV6-5
clone_size: NA
j_call: TRBJ1-1
d_call: NA
cdr3_aa: CASSYSAAGETEAFF
cdr3_nt: TGTGCCAGCAGTTACTCTGCGGCGGGGGAGACTGAAGCTTTCTTT

v_call: TRBV30
clone_size: NA
j_call: TRBJ2-7
d_call: NA
cdr3_aa: CARKQGHEQYF
cdr3_nt: TGTGCTCGAAAGCAGGGCCACGAGCAGTACTTC

v_call: TRBV3-1/TRBV3-2
clone_size: NA
j_call: TRBJ2-6
d_call: NA
cdr3_aa: CASSRSVFSGANVLTF
cdr3_nt: TGTGCCAGCAGCCGTTCCGTCTTCTCTGGGGCCAACGTCCTGACTTTC

v_call: TRBV24-1
clone_size: NA
j_call: TRBJ2-2
d_call: NA
cdr3_aa: CATSDFRLGAGELFF
cdr3_nt: TGTGCCACCAGTGATTTCCGCTTAGGGGCCGGGGAGCTGTTTTTT